This T cell receptor (beta chain) was captured by sequencing in a study of blood T cell repertoires in COVID-19. The wider study: The recovered donors of Cohort 3 showed two negative PCRs, clearance, or symptom resolution. From T cells, B-cell-depleted T cells, or PBMCs came the material, which was cDNA or gDNA.

Per the study methods: Counts of nucleated cells, estimated from reference gene primer amplification, were obtained. Here immunoSEQ multiplex PCR was the method, and the copy in TCRdb shows in-frame clones only, minus some. Clone size and the V and J calls come from that table; the DNA yielded D and trimming. This table holds around 200,000 clones, 85% to 90% found once. Germline lookup yields CDR1 SGDLS and CDR2 YYNGEE. This CDR3 contains 14 residues. Unmatched junction bases numbered 5, after V lost 0 bases and J lost 10 bases. This receptor was obtained from a woman aged 45-60 years in a cohort exposed to, infected with or recovered from COVID-19 (not recorded which). The chain recombines TRBV9 with TRBJ2-1; 9 nucleotides line up with TRBD2. The sequenced material came from PBMCs or T cells enriched from blood (not recorded which). The CDR3 region is CASSVVVSGGEQFF. CDR3 bases: TGTGCCAGCAGCGTAGTAGTTAGCGGGGGAGAGCAGTTCTTC.